Below, 32 T cell receptor beta chains from the same sample are listed, as sequenced in a study of blood T cell repertoires in COVID-19. Method: immunoSEQ multiplex PCR; TCRdb's copy keeps in-frame clones and lacks some. The sample lists 150,000 to 200,000 clones; approximately 80% were seen once. Sequencing used peripheral blood. The receptors originated from a human donor in a cohort sampled during active COVID-19.

The gene calls are TRBV29-1 and TRBJ1-2; the match to TRBD1 covers 12 bases. This CDR3 contains 16 residues. Germline lookup yields CDR1 SQVTM and CDR2 ANQGSEA. The junction had 8 bases not matched to a gene; V was cut back by 3 bases and J by 3 bases. Here the CDR3 reads CSVDNTGQGADYGYTF. CDR3 coding DNA: TGCAGCGTTGATAATACGGGACAGGGGGCCGACTATGGCTACACCTTC.

This chain links TRBV11-2 with TRBJ1-5; 7 nucleotides agree with TRBD1. V was clipped by 1 base and J by 3 bases; unmatched bases: 3. The germline CDR1 and CDR2 sequences are SGHAT and FQNNGV. The length of the CDR3 is 15 residues. CDR3 DNA sequence: TGTGCCAGCAGCTTAGGGGACAGCTTCAATCAGCCCCAGCATTTT. As protein: CASSLGDSFNQPQHF.

This clone has only a few counts. V gene TRBV3-1 (or the pseudogene TRBV3-2) combines with J gene TRBJ2-1, with D possibly TRBD2 on 6 matching bases. The CDR3 consists of 13 residues. Between the trimmed V and J ends, which lost 4 bases and 7 bases, there was a span of 11 bases. Germline CDR1 LGHDT, CDR2 YNNKEL (reference sequence). CDR3 sequence: CASSLEGPNEQFF. The DNA for the CDR3 is TGTGCCAGCAGCCTGGAGGGCCCTAATGAGCAGTTCTTC.

J is TRBJ2-1 and V is TRBV3-1 (or the pseudogene TRBV3-2); 9 nucleotides align to TRBD1. V lost 6 bases, J lost 8 bases, and 14 bases stayed unmatched. Germline CDR1 and CDR2: LGHDT and YNNKEL (reference sequence). This CDR3 is 16 amino acids long. This CDR3 is CASSRFGTGFWDEQFF. DNA for the CDR3: TGTGCCAGCAGTAGATTCGGGACAGGGTTCTGGGATGAGCAGTTCTTC.

The chain combines TRBV11-2 with TRBJ1-4; D unclear. Between the trimmed V and J ends, which lost 7 bases and 6 bases, there was a span of 18 bases. There are 15 residues in the CDR3. Germline-derived CDR1 and CDR2 are SGHAT and FQNNGV. CDR3 residues: CASTSTRQRDEKLFF. CDR3 bases: TGTGCCAGCACCTCGACTAGGCAACGAGATGAAAAACTGTTTTTT. The complete variable domain, with remaining parts taken from reference TRBV11-2 and TRBJ1-4, reads EAGVAQSPRYKIIEKRQSVAFWCNPISGHATLYWYQQILGQGPKLLIQFQNNGVVDDSQLPKDRFSAERLKGVDSTLKIQPAKLEDSAVYLCASTSTRQRDEKLFFGSGTQLSVL.

This clone was detected only once. This rearrangement joins TRBV2 to TRBJ1-1; D remains unclear. There are 11 residues in the CDR3. Deletions cut 8 bases from V and 1 base from J, with 5 bases between. Germline CDR1 and CDR2: SNHLY and FYNNEI. The CDR3 reads CASGGNTEAFF. The CDR3 nucleotides are TGTGCCAGCGGAGGGAACACTGAAGCTTTCTTT.

The CDR3 reads CASSPNQGGSATQYF. Here the CDR3 DNA reads TGTGCCAGCTCACCCAATCAGGGGGGAAGTGCTACGCAGTATTTT. This chain uses TRBV18 with TRBJ2-3; weak D call: TRBD1 (7 bases). Germline loops: CDR1 KGHSH, CDR2 LQKENI. The CDR3 consists of 15 residues. Trimming took 3 bases from V and 8 from J, leaving 18 bases between them.

The chain carries TRBV7-9 and TRBJ2-5; a weak D match, TRBD1 (6 bases). This CDR3 spans 13 amino acids. The germline V and J ends were trimmed by 5 bases and 0 bases, with 7 bases remaining between them. Germline loops: CDR1 SEHNR, CDR2 FQNEAQ (reference sequence). The CDR3 loop reads CASSRDNQETQYF. The CDR3 DNA follows: TGTGCCAGCAGCCGGGACAACCAAGAGACCCAGTACTTC. Complete variable domain (other parts from reference TRBV7-9 and TRBJ2-5): DTGVSQNPRHKITKRGQNVTFRCDPISEHNRLYWYRQTLGQGPEFLTYFQNEAQLEKSRLLSDRFSAERPKGSFSTLEIQRTEQGDSAMYLCASSRDNQETQYFGPGTRLLVL.

This sequence joins TRBV20-1 and TRBJ2-5; 7 bases are a match to TRBD2. The CDR3 runs to 14 residues. V trimming: 3 bases; J trimming: 3 bases; junction bases outside the gene matches: 7. The V gene's germline CDR1 is DFQATT and CDR2 SNEGSKA (reference sequence). CDR3 DNA: TGCAGTGCTAGTCTCCAGCGGGGAAAAGAGACCCAGTACTTC. It encodes CSASLQRGKETQYF.

The chain couples TRBV7-4 to TRBJ2-4; D not certain. CDR1 and CDR2 from the germline V gene are SGHVT and SQSDAQ. CDR3 length: 15 residues. V gave up 1 base and J gave up 0 bases, with 7 bases separating them. CDR3 residues: CASSLEQKAKNIQYF. CDR3 nucleotide sequence: TGTGCCAGCAGCTTAGAGCAAAAAGCCAAAAACATTCAGTACTTC. The full variable domain, completed using reference TRBV7-4 and TRBJ2-4, is GAGVSQSPRYKVAKRGRDVALRCDSISGHVTLYWYRQTLGQGSEVLTYSQSDAQRDKSGRPSGRFSAERPERSVSTLKIQRTEQGDSAVYLCASSLEQKAKNIQYFGAGTRLSVL.

V is TRBV5-4 and J is TRBJ2-7; 8 positions match TRBD2. Germline lookup yields CDR1 SGHNT and CDR2 YYREEE (reference sequence). Unmatched junction bases numbered 2, after V lost 0 bases and J lost 3 bases. The CDR3 is 14 residues long. Written as DNA, the CDR3 is TGTGCCAGCAGCTTGGGGACTAGCTACTACGAGCAGTACTTC. It is translated as CASSLGTSYYEQYF.

The J gene is TRBJ1-5, the V gene TRBV13, with D possibly being TRBD1 (5 bases). Germline CDR1 and CDR2: PRHDT and FYEKMQ (reference sequence). Trimming removed 5 bases from V and 3 bases from J, with 11 bases in between. The CDR3 loop spans 14 amino acids. DNA of the CDR3: TGTGCCAGCAGCGTCCGGGGGAACAATCAGCCCCAGCATTTT. Residues: CASSVRGNNQPQHF.

The rearrangement joins TRBV9 to TRBJ1-2; D is unclear. The germline V gene encodes CDR1 SGDLS and CDR2 YYNGEE. The V gene lost 0 bases and the J gene lost 2 bases, with 11 bases spanning the gap. The length of the CDR3 is 15 residues. The CDR3 spells CASSVDNQENYGYTF. As DNA, the CDR3 is TGTGCCAGCAGCGTAGATAATCAGGAAAACTATGGCTACACCTTC. Using reference TRBV9 and TRBJ1-2 for the parts outside the CDR3, the full variable domain is DSGVTQTPKHLITATGQRVTLRCSPRSGDLSVYWYQQSLDQGLQFLIQYYNGEERAKGNILERFSAQQFPDLHSELNLSSLELGDSALYFCASSVDNQENYGYTFGSGTRLTVV.

The chain uses TRBV11-2 and TRBJ2-7; TRBD2 matches at 9 bases. The CDR3 runs 15 residues. Germline lookup yields CDR1 SGHAT and CDR2 FQNNGV. Trimming at V came to 2 bases and at J to 0 bases, leaving 2 bases not matched to a gene. This CDR3 reads CASSLQRGASYEQYF. The CDR3 DNA follows: TGTGCCAGCAGCTTACAGCGGGGGGCCTCCTACGAGCAGTACTTC.

The chain is built from TRBV4-3 and TRBJ2-3; maybe TRBD1 (5 bases). The germline V gene has CDR1 LGHNA and CDR2 YSLEER. V dropped 1 base and J dropped 1 base, with 9 bases sitting between them. This CDR3 contains 15 residues. The CDR3, as DNA: TGCGCCAGCAGCCAAGGGGGCACCCGCACAGATACGCAGTATTTT. Amino acids: CASSQGGTRTDTQYF.

V usage is TRBV7-2 and J usage is TRBJ2-7; possibly TRBD2 for D (5 bases). Germline V lookup: CDR1 SGHTA, CDR2 FQGNSA. The ends were cut back, 3 bases at V and 4 bases at J, with 10 bases in the middle. The CDR3 totals 13 residues. The DNA of the CDR3 is TGTGCCAGCAGCTTCGCGAGGGTGTACGAGCAGTACTTC. Translated: CASSFARVYEQYF.

V usage is TRBV6-5 and J usage is TRBJ2-7, with TRBD2 as a possible D gene (6 bases). The germline V gene encodes CDR1 MNHEY and CDR2 SVGAGI. Trimming cost V 8 bases and J 3 bases, with 17 bases left between them. This CDR3 region has 14 residues. The CDR3 nucleotides read TGTGCCAGCCGAAAAGCGGGTTGGGACTACGAGCAGTACTTC. Translation: CASRKAGWDYEQYF.

This chain links TRBV18 with TRBJ2-3; 8 bases are a match to TRBD1. Trimming removed 2 bases from V and 1 base from J; junction bases left unmatched: 5. This CDR3 region has 16 residues. Germline lookup yields CDR1 KGHSH and CDR2 LQKENI. The CDR3 bases are TGTGCCAGCTCACCAAGGACAGGGAGTGGCACAGATACGCAGTATTTT. Protein: CASSPRTGSGTDTQYF.

The chain recombines TRBV20-1 with TRBJ2-1; tentatively, D is TRBD2 (5 bases). The V end lost 4 bases, the J end lost 5 bases, and 21 bases lay between the germline ends. CDR1 DFQATT and CDR2 SNEGSKA come from the germline V gene (reference sequence). The CDR3 loop spans 16 amino acids. The CDR3 sequence is CSAIDLLGLGNNEQFF. Here the CDR3 DNA reads TGCAGTGCTATTGACCTTTTAGGACTGGGAAACAATGAGCAGTTCTTC.

The chain employs TRBV7-2 and TRBJ1-5, with D possibly matching TRBD1 (6 bases). This CDR3 contains 15 residues. V lost 2 bases and J 4 bases, leaving 12 bases between the germline ends. CDR1 SGHTA and CDR2 FQGNSA come from the germline V gene. The CDR3 protein is CASSLSGQINQPQHF. CDR3 nucleotides: TGTGCCAGCAGCTTATCAGGACAGATTAATCAGCCCCAGCATTTT.

This chain links TRBV5-1 with TRBJ1-6, with 10 positions matching TRBD1. Trimming cost V 4 bases and J 10 bases; bases outside gene matches: 5. CDR1 is SGHRS and CDR2 is YFSETQ in the germline V gene. The CDR3 loop spans 14 amino acids. The CDR3 loop reads CASSQGQGYSPLHF. CDR3 coding DNA: TGCGCCAGCAGCCAGGGACAGGGGTACTCACCCCTCCACTTT.

V is TRBV5-6 and J is TRBJ2-1; the match to TRBD2 covers 12 bases. The CDR3 covers 16 residues. CDR1 is SGHDT and CDR2 is YYEEEE in the germline V gene. Germline trimming cut 5 bases from V and 6 bases from J; bases unmatched to any gene: 9. CDR3: CASSQPPGLAGNEQFF. DNA of the CDR3: TGTGCCAGCAGTCAGCCTCCGGGACTAGCGGGCAATGAGCAGTTCTTC.

This clone appeared a few times. The chain uses TRBV30 and TRBJ2-7; 8 bases align to TRBD1. J lost 7 bases, V lost 2 bases, and 4 bases had no gene match. CDR1 is GTSNPN and CDR2 is SVGIG in the germline V gene (reference sequence). This CDR3 spans 12 amino acids. The CDR3: CAWSRQGKEQYF. CDR3 nucleotide sequence: TGTGCCTGGAGTCGACAGGGGAAAGAGCAGTACTTC.

This CDR3 is CASSLAGTGRETQYF. In DNA form, the CDR3 reads TGCGCCAGCAGCTTGGCCGGAACAGGACGAGAGACCCAGTACTTC. This chain uses TRBV5-1 with TRBJ2-5, with a possible D match to TRBD1 (5 bases). The CDR3 has 15 residues. Germline V gene lookup returns CDR1 SGHRS and CDR2 YFSETQ. Between the trimmed V and J ends, which lost 0 bases and 4 bases, there was a span of 13 bases.

This clone was seen just once. The chain's CDR3 is CASSSGLAGGPLGYNEQFF. In nucleotides, the CDR3 is TGTGCCAGCAGTTCGGGACTAGCGGGAGGCCCTCTAGGCTACAATGAGCAGTTCTTC. The rearrangement links TRBV27 to TRBJ2-1; 15 bases line up with TRBD2. Germline assignment: CDR1 MNHEY and CDR2 SMNVEV (reference sequence). The CDR3 covers 19 residues. V shed 4 bases, J shed 3 bases, and the junction held 10 bases outside the gene matches.

The chain carries TRBV5-1 and TRBJ1-5; D is perhaps TRBD1 (5 bases). Trimming removed 4 bases at V and 3 bases at J, with 14 bases between. CDR3 length: 15 residues. Germline V CDR1 and CDR2: SGHRS, YFSETQ. In DNA form, the CDR3 reads TGCGCCAGCAGCCAGACTGACAGTCTCAATCAGCCCCAGCATTTT. Its protein is CASSQTDSLNQPQHF.

V and J are TRBV28 and TRBJ2-2; 8 bases are shared with TRBD1. The junction had 10 bases not matched to a gene; V was cut back by 6 bases and J by 1 base. The CDR3 contains 17 residues. Looked up from germline, CDR1 is MDHEN and CDR2 is SYDVKM. The CDR3 protein is CASRSRDRQRNTGELFF. The CDR3 nucleotides read TGTGCCAGCAGGTCCCGGGACAGGCAGCGGAACACCGGGGAGCTGTTTTTT. Looking up the rest from reference TRBV28 and TRBJ2-2 gives the full variable domain: DVKVTQSSRYLVKRTGEKVFLECVQDMDHENMFWYRQDPGLGLRLIYFSYDVKMKEKGDIPEGYSVSREKKERFSLILESASTNQTSMYLCASRSRDRQRNTGELFFGEGSRLTVL.

The chain couples TRBV9 to TRBJ2-1, with D possibly matching TRBD1 (5 bases). V lost 3 bases, J lost 5 bases, and 12 bases lay in between. The CDR3 totals 14 residues. CDR1 SGDLS and CDR2 YYNGEE come from the germline V gene. Here the CDR3 DNA reads TGTGCCAGCAGCGAAGGCAGGGTCCACAATGAGCAGTTCTTC. It yields the protein CASSEGRVHNEQFF.

The J gene is TRBJ2-7, the V gene TRBV6-6, with 10 bases matching TRBD1. CDR1 and CDR2 (germline): MNHNY, SVGAGI (reference sequence). V lost 6 bases to trimming and J lost 3 bases; unmatched junction nucleotides: 5. This CDR3 has 14 amino acids. The CDR3 spells CASRNGQGVYEQYF. The CDR3 nucleotides are TGTGCCAGCAGAAACGGACAGGGGGTCTACGAGCAGTACTTC.

The V and J genes are TRBV3-1 (or the pseudogene TRBV3-2) and TRBJ1-1; TRBD1 matches 7 bases. CDR1 is LGHDT and CDR2 is YNNKEL in the germline V gene (reference sequence). J was trimmed by 1 base and V by 4 bases; bases with no gene match: 12. The length of the CDR3 is 17 residues. The chain's CDR3 is CASSPLDTGTENTEAFF. CDR3 nucleotides: TGTGCCAGCAGCCCCCTAGATACCGGGACAGAGAACACTGAAGCTTTCTTT.

The gene calls are TRBV28 and TRBJ2-7; 7 bases align to TRBD1. Trimming cost V 6 bases and J 7 bases; bases outside gene matches: 6. This CDR3 is built from 12 residues. Germline-derived CDR1 and CDR2 are MDHEN and SYDVKM. For the CDR3, the DNA is TGTGCCAGCAGCATGACAGGGAAAGAGCAGTACTTC. Translation: CASSMTGKEQYF.

This clone showed up just once. The chain links TRBV25-1 to TRBJ2-3; a possible D gene is TRBD1 (5 bases). Germline lookup yields CDR1 MGHDK and CDR2 SYGVNS. This CDR3 comprises 14 residues. Trimming removed 1 base at V and 6 bases at J, with 11 bases between. Here the CDR3 DNA reads TGTGCCAGCAGTGAATTCAGGGAAGTGGATACGCAGTATTTT. It translates to CASSEFREVDTQYF.